One sample yielded the 21 T cell receptor beta chains listed below, sequenced in a study of blood T cell repertoires in COVID-19. Here immunoSEQ multiplex PCR was the method, and the copy in TCRdb shows in-frame clones only, minus some. The sample carries approximately 140,000 clones, roughly 87% recorded once. Specimen: peripheral blood. These TCRs come from a woman aged 55 to 70 with active or convalescent COVID-19.

The sample holds one count of this clone. This chain connects TRBV7-8 to TRBJ2-7, with D possibly matching TRBD2 (5 bases). Germline V gene data show CDR1 as SGHVS and CDR2 as FQNEAQ. CDR3 length equals 13 residues. V lost 1 base and J lost 7, with 11 bases in between. CDR3 region: CASSLGGSSEQYF. The CDR3 DNA sequence: TGTGCCAGCAGCTTAGGCGGGTCTTCTGAGCAGTACTTC. The full variable domain, completed using reference TRBV7-8 and TRBJ2-7, is GAGVSQSPRYKVAKRGQDVALRCDPISGHVSLFWYQQALGQGPEFLTYFQNEAQLDKSGLPSDRFFAERPEGSVSTLKIQRTQQEDSAVYLCASSLGGSSEQYFGPGTRLTVT.

The chain carries TRBV6-2 or TRBV6-3 and TRBJ1-1, with 8 nucleotides matching TRBD1. The germline gives CDR1 MNHEY, CDR2 SVGEGT. Trimming removed 2 bases from V and 4 bases from J; junction bases left unmatched: 12. The CDR3 totals 17 residues. The CDR3 region has the DNA TGTGCCAGCAGTTACCCTCCGGGACAGGTTTCGGGCACTGAAGCTTTCTTT. Protein product: CASSYPPGQVSGTEAFF.

The V gene is TRBV18, the J gene TRBJ1-1; 7 nucleotides line up with TRBD1. With 4 bases clipped from V and 4 bases from J, the junction kept 3 bases outside the gene matches. The CDR3 loop spans 13 amino acids. CDR1 and CDR2 (germline): KGHSH, LQKENI. This CDR3 is CASSLDRVTEAFF. The CDR3 DNA reads as TGTGCCAGCTCACTTGACAGGGTCACTGAAGCTTTCTTT. The whole variable domain, remainder taken from reference TRBV18 and TRBJ1-1, is NAGVMQNPRHLVRRRGQEARLRCSPMKGHSHVYWYRQLPEEGLKFMVYLQKENIIDESGMPKERFSAEFPKEGPSILRIQQVVRGDSAAYFCASSLDRVTEAFFGQGTRLTVV.

The chain carries TRBV20-1 and TRBJ2-3; the match to TRBD2 covers 7 bases. The CDR3 spans 11 residues. Looked up from germline, CDR1 is DFQATT and CDR2 is SNEGSKA (reference sequence). V lost 6 bases, J lost 6 bases, and 3 bases stayed unmatched. CDR3 region: CSARRGDTQYF. DNA of the CDR3: TGCAGTGCGCGGCGGGGGGATACGCAGTATTTT.

This clone occurred once. DNA for the CDR3: TGTGCCACCAGCAGAGGGGACAGGGGCCACGAGCAGTACTTC. This encodes CATSRGDRGHEQYF. V is TRBV15 and J is TRBJ2-7, with 10 bases fitting TRBD1. V dropped 1 base and J dropped 5; count of bases not matched to a gene: 2. CDR3 length: 14 amino acids. The germline V gene encodes CDR1 LNHNV and CDR2 YYDKDF (reference sequence).

The rearrangement links TRBV10-3 to TRBJ2-1; 7 bases map to TRBD2. The CDR3 is made up of 15 amino acids. Trimming removed 8 bases from V and 4 bases from J; junction bases left unmatched: 11. Germline V gene data show CDR1 as ENHRY and CDR2 as SYGVKD. CDR3 bases: TGTGCCATCGGACGGTCGGGGGGAATATACAATGAGCAGTTCTTC. It yields the protein CAIGRSGGIYNEQFF.

The chain uses TRBV19 and TRBJ2-3; 7 nucleotides match TRBD2. CDR3 length: 15 residues. V dropped 5 bases and J dropped 5; count of bases not matched to a gene: 10. Looked up from germline, CDR1 is LNHDA and CDR2 is SQIVND (reference sequence). CDR3 sequence reads: CASSPGLEGRDTQYF. The CDR3 DNA is TGTGCCAGTAGTCCCGGACTAGAGGGTAGAGATACGCAGTATTTT.

The chain joins TRBV12-3 or TRBV12-4 to TRBJ2-7; 7 bases match TRBD1. The CDR3 consists of 12 residues. V lost 7 bases, J lost 4 bases, and 4 bases stayed unmatched. CDR3 loop: CASKGGGYEQYF. The CDR3 nucleotides read TGTGCCAGCAAAGGGGGCGGGTACGAGCAGTACTTC.

V usage is TRBV18 and J usage is TRBJ2-2; possible D gene TRBD1, 5 bases. CDR3 length: 17 residues. Germline CDR1 and CDR2: KGHSH and LQKENI. V was trimmed by 1 base and J by 2 bases, leaving 14 bases between them. The CDR3 DNA sequence: TGTGCCAGCTCACCACAAGGGCAGGGTGGCAACACCGGGGAGCTGTTTTTT. Its protein product is CASSPQGQGGNTGELFF.

Only one count was recorded for this clone. The rearrangement links TRBV5-4 to TRBJ2-3; 12 bases are a match to TRBD2. The CDR3 is 15 amino acids. Germline CDR1 and CDR2: SGHNT and YYREEE (reference sequence). Trimming took 2 bases from V and 10 from J; bases not matched to a gene: 8. The CDR3 bases are TGTGCCAGCAGCTTAGCAGCTAGCGGGGGGGTCGCGCAGTATTTT. Its protein product is CASSLAASGGVAQYF. The full variable domain, with the rest looked up from reference TRBV5-4 and TRBJ2-3, is ETGVTQSPTHLIKTRGQQVTLRCSSQSGHNTVSWYQQALGQGPQFIFQYYREEENGRGNFPPRFSGLQFPNYSSELNVNALELDDSALYLCASSLAASGGVAQYFGPGTRLTVL.

V is TRBV7-9 and J is TRBJ1-1; no firm D call. The CDR3 runs to 14 residues. The V end was cut by 1 base, the J end by 2 bases, with 8 bases between. Germline V gives CDR1 SEHNR, CDR2 FQNEAQ (reference sequence). Here the CDR3 reads CASSLGEYNTEAFF. CDR3 DNA sequence: TGTGCCAGCAGCTTAGGAGAGTATAACACTGAAGCTTTCTTT.

This clone was found a few times. The rearrangement links TRBV18 to TRBJ1-2, with D perhaps TRBD1 (5 bases). V lost 3 bases and J 5 bases, leaving 16 bases between the germline ends. The CDR3 consists of 15 residues. In germline, CDR1 is KGHSH, CDR2 LQKENI. As DNA, the CDR3 is TGTGCCAGCTCACCGGAACAGGCCACGTTGTATGGCTACACCTTC. Translating gives CASSPEQATLYGYTF.

This chain uses TRBV9 with TRBJ1-2; TRBD1 might be the D (5 bases). V lost 0 bases to trimming and J lost 6 bases, with 15 bases between them. The CDR3 spans 15 residues. From germline, CDR1 is SGDLS and CDR2 YYNGEE. CDR3 residues: CASSVDLQASNGYTF. CDR3 nucleotide sequence: TGTGCCAGCAGCGTAGACTTACAGGCGTCTAATGGCTACACCTTC.

In this sample, this clone turned up once. The chain carries TRBV5-4 and TRBJ2-5; 10 nucleotides match TRBD2. This CDR3 has 14 residues. Germline trimming cut 6 bases from V and 5 bases from J; bases unmatched to any gene: 7. Per germline, CDR1 SGHNT and CDR2 YYREEE (reference sequence). Written as DNA, the CDR3 is TGTGCCAGCACCCCAATGACTAGCGGGGAGACCCAGTACTTC. It yields the protein CASTPMTSGETQYF.

This chain links TRBV7-2 with TRBJ2-3; 8 positions match TRBD1. With V trimmed by 0 bases and J by 2 bases, 4 bases remained unmatched. Looked up from germline, CDR1 is SGHTA and CDR2 is FQGNSA. The CDR3 is 16 residues long. The CDR3 loop is CASSLAGTGNTDTQYF. For the CDR3, the DNA is TGTGCCAGCAGCTTAGCCGGGACAGGTAACACAGATACGCAGTATTTT.

The V call is TRBV14, the J call TRBJ2-3; 7 positions match TRBD1. CDR3 length equals 14 residues. CDR1 and CDR2 from the germline V gene are SGHDN and FVKESK. Trimming removed 5 bases from V and 4 bases from J; junction bases left unmatched: 6. CDR3 protein: CASSSGQLADTQYF. Here the CDR3 DNA reads TGTGCCAGCAGCTCGGGACAGTTAGCAGATACGCAGTATTTT.

The CDR3 nucleotides are TGTGCCACCAGCAGAGAAGGGACAGTAAGCTCCTACGAGCAGTACTTC. Residues: CATSREGTVSSYEQYF. The chain uses TRBV15 and TRBJ2-7; TRBD1 matches at 7 bases. CDR3 size: 16 residues. The germline CDR1 and CDR2 sequences are LNHNV and YYDKDF (reference sequence). V trimming: 0 bases; J trimming: 0 bases; junction bases outside the gene matches: 5.

The V call is TRBV11-2, the J call TRBJ1-1; TRBD1 might be the D (5 bases). Germline assignment: CDR1 SGHAT and CDR2 FQNNGV. The CDR3 sequence is 14 residues long. Deletions cut 2 bases from V and 2 bases from J, with 9 bases between. Here the CDR3 reads CASSLLGVNTEAFF. The CDR3 DNA reads TGTGCCAGCAGCTTATTAGGGGTAAACACTGAAGCTTTCTTT.

This chain connects TRBV30 to TRBJ2-4; D not resolved. Germline assignment: CDR1 GTSNPN and CDR2 SVGIG (reference sequence). Trimming took 0 bases from V and 0 from J, leaving 9 bases between them. This CDR3 comprises 15 residues. The CDR3 is CAWSVSGIAKNIQYF. DNA of the CDR3: TGTGCCTGGAGTGTATCAGGAATAGCCAAAAACATTCAGTACTTC. The entire variable domain, with the rest obtained from reference TRBV30 and TRBJ2-4, is as follows: SQTIHQWPATLVQPVGSPLSLECTVEGTSNPNLYWYRQAAGRGLQLLFYSVGIGQISSEVPQNLSASRPQDRQFILSSKKLLLSDSGFYLCAWSVSGIAKNIQYFGAGTRLSVL.

This clone was recorded a few times. The chain uses TRBV12-5 and TRBJ1-1; D not certain. CDR3 length equals 15 residues. V lost 2 bases, J lost 5 bases, and 15 bases lay in between. Per the germline V gene, CDR1 is LGHNT and CDR2 is FRNRAP. In nucleotides, the CDR3 is TGTGCTAGTGGTTTGTACAGTGGTGGGAGGACTGAAGCTTTCTTT. This translates into CASGLYSGGRTEAFF. The whole variable domain, remainder taken from reference TRBV12-5 and TRBJ1-1, is DARVTQTPRHKVTEMGQEVTMRCQPILGHNTVFWYRQTMMQGLELLAYFRNRAPLDDSGMPKDRFSAEMPDATLATLKIQPSEPRDSAVYFCASGLYSGGRTEAFFGQGTRLTVV.

The V gene is TRBV6-2 or TRBV6-3, the J gene TRBJ1-6, with D perhaps TRBD1 (5 bases). V gave up 2 bases and J gave up 11 bases, with 16 bases separating them. This CDR3 is built from 15 residues. The V gene's germline CDR1 is MNHEY and CDR2 SVGEGT. CDR3 DNA: TGTGCCAGCAGTTACACCGGGGGGAAAGGGCCACCCCTCCACTTT. Translating gives CASSYTGGKGPPLHF.